One and the same sample provided the 17 T cell receptor beta chains below, sequenced in a study of T cell repertoires in cytomegalovirus infection. TCRdb recomputed calls from the reads with MiXCR, one row per CDR3 protein. Of roughly 730,000 distinct CDR3 sequences listed, around a third are singletons. Which antigens these TCRs recognize remains unknown. Sequencing used cultured PBMCs, obtained from culture after CMV antigen stimulation. These receptors were obtained from a human donor in good health (CMV status not recorded). Some clones in this sample may be carry-over from other donors' samples.

Only a few counts were recorded for this clonotype. In nucleotides, the CDR3 is TGTGCCAGCAGTCCTGGGACTAGCGGGAGTAGGGGTGAGCAGTTCTTC. It specifies CASSPGTSGSRGEQFF. The chain combines TRBV5-4 with TRBJ2-1; TRBD2 agrees at 14 bases. The CDR3 runs to 16 residues. CDR1 is SGHNT and CDR2 is YYREEE in the germline V gene (reference sequence). Losses at the gene ends were 5 bases for V and 9 bases for J; bases not matched to a gene: 10.

This rearrangement joins TRBV10-3 to TRBJ2-7; 8 bases align to TRBD1. The germline CDR1 and CDR2 sequences are ENHRY and SYGVKD. The trim removed 3 bases at V and 2 bases at J, leaving 9 bases unmatched. The CDR3 is 16 residues long. CDR3 coding DNA: TGTGCCATCAGTGACATGCCCCCGGGACAGGCCTACGAGCAGTACTTC. Translating it yields CAISDMPPGQAYEQYF.

The CDR3: CASSQFWGADTEAFF. DNA of the CDR3: TGCGCCAGCAGCCAATTCTGGGGGGCTGACACTGAAGCTTTCTTT. The rearrangement uses TRBV4-1 and TRBJ1-1; TRBD1 might be the D (6 bases). Trimming removed 2 bases at V and 3 bases at J, with 13 bases between. The CDR3 runs 15 residues. Germline V gene data show CDR1 as MGHRA and CDR2 as YSYEKL.

This clonotype has more than one count but fewer than ten. The chain employs TRBV6-1 and TRBJ2-3, with D tentatively TRBD2 (6 bases). The germline CDR1 and CDR2 sequences are MNHNS and SASEGT. CDR3 length equals 17 residues. Trimming cost V 2 bases and J 6 bases, with 21 bases left between them. CDR3 sequence: CASSELTGVVSTDTQYF. Here the CDR3 DNA reads TGTGCCAGCAGTGAACTTACGGGGGTCGTCTCCACGGATACGCAGTATTTT.

This clonotype came up a few times. The chain carries TRBV5-1 and TRBJ1-3, with a tentative D call TRBD1 (5 bases). The CDR3 runs to 15 residues. Trimming left V 2 bases short and J 0 bases short, with 9 bases between. Looked up from germline, CDR1 is SGHRS and CDR2 is YFSETQ. The CDR3 spells CASSLGDGSGNTIYF. The CDR3 coding sequence is TGCGCCAGCAGCTTAGGGGACGGCTCTGGAAACACCATATATTTT.

There are a few counts of this clonotype. The CDR3 loop is CASSPGTGGTQPQHF. The CDR3 nucleotides read TGTGCCAGTAGTCCCGGGACAGGGGGCACTCAGCCCCAGCATTTT. The J gene is TRBJ1-5, the V gene TRBV19; 12 bases line up with TRBD1. The CDR3 consists of 15 residues. V lost 5 bases, J lost 6 bases, and 5 bases stayed unmatched. Germline values: CDR1 LNHDA, CDR2 SQIVND (reference sequence).

This clonotype was found many times. This chain uses TRBV11-2 with TRBJ2-1; tentatively, D is TRBD2 (6 bases). The CDR3 has 14 amino acids. Trimming took 5 bases from V and 6 from J, leaving 14 bases between them. Germline V gene lookup returns CDR1 SGHAT and CDR2 FQNNGV. The DNA of the CDR3 is TGTGCCAGCAGCCTCCCCGCGGGGCCCAATGAGCAGTTCTTC. Its translation is CASSLPAGPNEQFF.

V and J are TRBV5-1 and TRBJ2-1; TRBD2 matches 12 bases. Germline assignment: CDR1 SGHRS and CDR2 YFSETQ. The CDR3 length is 14 residues. V lost 2 bases to trimming and J lost 9 bases; unmatched junction nucleotides: 3. In nucleotides, the CDR3 is TGCGCCAGCAGCTTCGCTAGCGGGAGGGGTGAGCAGTTCTTC. It specifies CASSFASGRGEQFF.

This clonotype turned up a few times. The chain links TRBV9 to TRBJ2-3; TRBD1 might be the D (5 bases). The CDR3 totals 16 residues. V was pared by 0 bases and J by 4 bases, with 15 bases between. In germline, CDR1 is SGDLS, CDR2 YYNGEE. CDR3 in amino acids: CASSVGVTGLADTQYF. The CDR3 nucleotides are TGTGCCAGCAGCGTAGGTGTTACAGGTCTGGCAGATACGCAGTATTTT.

The J gene is TRBJ2-3, the V gene TRBV6-1, with D perhaps TRBD2 (6 bases). The V gene lost 0 bases and the J gene lost 5 bases, with 18 bases spanning the gap. This CDR3 comprises 17 residues. Germline V gene data show CDR1 as MNHNS and CDR2 as SASEGT. Here the CDR3 reads CASSEAKVGGILDTQYF. DNA of the CDR3: TGTGCCAGCAGTGAAGCGAAGGTTGGGGGGATTTTAGATACGCAGTATTTT.

The chain is built from TRBV5-3 and TRBJ2-3; 7 nucleotides agree with TRBD2. TRBV5-3 is known as an ORF, though its function is uncertain. The CDR3 is 15 residues long. J was trimmed by 3 bases and V by 8 bases; bases with no gene match: 12. The CDR3 nucleotides read TGTGCCAGCAGTTGGACTAGTCGGGGGACAGATACGCAGTATTTT. This translates into CASSWTSRGTDTQYF.

The chain has TRBV4-1 and TRBJ2-1; D is uncertain. CDR3 length equals 16 residues. V shed 1 base and J shed 1 base, with 11 bases lying between them. From germline, CDR1 is MGHRA and CDR2 YSYEKL. DNA for the CDR3: TGCGCCAGCAGCCAAGTTAGAGTGGGGTCCTACAATGAGCAGTTCTTC. It is translated as CASSQVRVGSYNEQFF.

The chain is built from TRBV11-2 and TRBJ2-4; possibly TRBD1 for D (7 bases). Germline lookup yields CDR1 SGHAT and CDR2 FQNNGV. This CDR3 has 17 residues. V lost 5 bases and J 2 bases, leaving 19 bases between the germline ends. The CDR3 DNA sequence: TGTGCCAGCAGCCCCGGAGGGGGCCGGGGGACCAAAAACATTCAGTACTTC. This encodes CASSPGGGRGTKNIQYF.

The chain joins TRBV5-4 to TRBJ1-1; 7 positions agree with TRBD1. This CDR3 spans 16 amino acids. V lost 4 bases to trimming and J lost 5 bases; unmatched junction nucleotides: 14. Germline V gene lookup returns CDR1 SGHNT and CDR2 YYREEE (reference sequence). This CDR3 is CASSPRQGEGLTEAFF. The CDR3 DNA reads TGTGCCAGCAGCCCTAGACAGGGTGAAGGGCTAACTGAAGCTTTCTTT.

The chain carries TRBV5-5 and TRBJ2-3, with 8 bases that match TRBD1. V gave up 4 bases and J gave up 2 bases; unmatched junction bases: 9. The CDR3 runs 16 residues. Germline-derived CDR1 and CDR2 are SGHKS and YYEKEE (reference sequence). DNA for the CDR3: TGTGCCAGCAGCCCCGGGACAGGCAGCAACACAGATACGCAGTATTTT. Translation gives CASSPGTGSNTDTQYF.

In its sample, this clonotype was seen a few times. The chain combines TRBV11-2 with TRBJ2-1; 7 bases align to TRBD1. The V gene end was trimmed by 5 bases and the J gene end by 3 bases; junction bases not matched to a gene: 13. This CDR3 is 17 amino acids long. Germline CDR1 reads SGHAT; CDR2 reads FQNNGV. CDR3 region: CASSARQGLFFYNEQFF. The DNA of the CDR3 is TGTGCCAGCAGCGCCCGACAGGGTCTCTTTTTCTACAATGAGCAGTTCTTC.

The table lists this clonotype with a few counts. The chain couples TRBV7-9 to TRBJ1-6; TRBD1 agrees at 7 bases. Trimming at V came to 4 bases and at J to 0 bases, leaving 12 bases not matched to a gene. CDR3 length equals 19 residues. The germline gives CDR1 SEHNR, CDR2 FQNEAQ (reference sequence). In nucleotides, the CDR3 is TGTGCCAGCAGCTCACGTGCCGGGACAGAGAGCTCCTATAATTCACCCCTCCACTTT. Translation gives CASSSRAGTESSYNSPLHF.